These T cell receptor beta chains were read from a single sample in a study of blood T cell repertoires in COVID-19. Generated by immunoSEQ multiplex PCR, the TCRdb table keeps only in-frame clones and is missing some. The sample has 100,000 to 150,000 clones; roughly 90% are singletons. Sequenced input: peripheral blood. The receptors shown here come from a man aged 45-60 years with acute or convalescent COVID-19. Both conserved end residues are part of each CDR3. The D gene is left open where the match is weak. Only some rows state a clone size, as once, few, many or a class for expanded clones.

V	D	size	J	CDR3	DNA
TRBV15	TRBD2	-	TRBJ2-3	CATSRDISDLAGRTDTQYF	TGTGCCACCAGCAGAGATATCTCCGATCTAGCGGGCCGCACAGATACGCAGTATTTT
TRBV5-6	-	-	TRBJ1-6	CASSLGQARSPLHF	TGTGCCAGCAGCTTGGGACAGGCCCGGTCACCCCTCCACTTT
TRBV7-2	-	once	TRBJ1-4	CASSREQTGKKLFF	TGTGCCAGCAGCCGTGAGCAGACCGGGAAAAAACTGTTTTTT
TRBV6-5	TRBD1	-	TRBJ2-1	CASSRMDRGYNEQFF	TGTGCCAGCAGTCGGATGGACAGGGGCTACAATGAGCAGTTCTTC
TRBV7-2	-	-	TRBJ2-5	CASSPGYGGKQETQYF	TGTGCCAGCAGCCCCGGATATGGGGGGAAACAAGAGACCCAGTACTTC
TRBV3-1/TRBV3-2	TRBD2	-	TRBJ2-5	CASSQGQVRTSRGETQYF	TGTGCCAGCAGCCAAGGACAAGTCAGGACTAGCCGGGGGGAGACCCAGTACTTC
TRBV11-2	TRBD2	-	TRBJ2-2	CASSPLAGVGGELFF	TGTGCCAGCAGCCCTCTAGCGGGAGTGGGCGGGGAGCTGTTTTTT
TRBV6-2/TRBV6-3	TRBD1	-	TRBJ1-1	CASSPQGAKAFF	TGTGCCAGCAGTCCACAGGGGGCGAAAGCTTTCTTT
TRBV4-2	-	-	TRBJ2-2	CASSQEGRATGELFF	TGTGCCAGCAGCCAAGAAGGCAGGGCCACCGGGGAGCTGTTTTTT
TRBV30	-	-	TRBJ1-5	CASTDGLSNQPQHF	TGTGCCTCGACGGACGGACTTAGCAATCAGCCCCAGCATTTT
TRBV5-6	-	few	TRBJ1-3	CASSLPPGFSGNTIYF	TGTGCCAGCAGCTTACCTCCAGGGTTTAGTGGAAACACCATATATTTT
TRBV9	TRBD1	-	TRBJ1-1	CASSPQGQDAPEAFF	TGTGCCAGCAGCCCACAGGGACAGGATGCTCCCGAAGCTTTCTTT
TRBV6-5	-	-	TRBJ1-6	CASSIIDSPLHF	TGTGCCAGCAGTATTATAGATTCACCCCTCCACTTT
TRBV9	-	-	TRBJ1-4	CASSARQTTNEKLFF	TGTGCCAGCAGCGCCCGACAGACAACTAATGAAAAACTGTTTTTT
TRBV5-1	TRBD1	-	TRBJ2-7	CASSSTGTGVNEQYF	TGCGCCAGCAGCTCCACCGGGACAGGGGTGAACGAGCAGTACTTC
TRBV27	TRBD1	few	TRBJ2-7	CASSPRTGGTVSSYEQYF	TGTGCCAGCAGTCCCCGGACAGGGGGGACTGTAAGCTCCTACGAGCAGTACTTC
TRBV6-5	-	-	TRBJ1-2	CASSYSRGYGYTF	TGTGCCAGCAGTTACTCCCGGGGATATGGCTACACCTTC
TRBV5-4	-	-	TRBJ2-7	CASSSPGTYEQYF	TGTGCCAGCAGCTCCCCGGGGACCTACGAGCAGTACTTC
TRBV5-1	TRBD1	-	TRBJ2-6	CASSLQGADGANVLTF	TGCGCCAGCAGCTTACAGGGGGCTGATGGGGCCAACGTCCTGACTTTC
TRBV19	-	-	TRBJ1-2	CASKIAGRKGYTF	TGTGCCAGCAAGATCGCCGGTAGAAAGGGCTACACCTTC
TRBV2	-	-	TRBJ2-1	CASRSNGGHEQFF	TGTGCCAGCAGATCGAACGGGGGGCATGAGCAGTTCTTC
TRBV19	-	-	TRBJ2-5	CASSIDGVGETQYF	TGTGCCAGTAGTATTGACGGAGTTGGGGAGACCCAGTACTTC
TRBV9	TRBD1	-	TRBJ1-6	CASSPKDRGYNSPLHF	TGTGCCAGCAGCCCCAAGGACAGGGGGTATAATTCACCCCTCCACTTT
TRBV4-1	TRBD1	-	TRBJ2-7	CASSNRDRPQDEQYF	TGCGCCAGCAGCAACCGGGACAGGCCCCAAGACGAGCAGTACTTC
TRBV6-5	-	-	TRBJ1-6	CASRDSRSPLHF	TGTGCCAGCAGGGATTCTAGGTCACCCCTCCACTTT
TRBV9	-	-	TRBJ2-2	CASSGLTGWDTGELFF	TGTGCCAGCAGCGGCCTGACAGGTTGGGACACCGGGGAGCTGTTTTTT
TRBV7-2	TRBD1	-	TRBJ1-2	CASSSTRGPGTGLQGGYTF	TGTGCCAGCAGCTCGACCCGGGGTCCCGGGACAGGGCTCCAAGGTGGCTACACCTTC
TRBV7-8	-	-	TRBJ2-3	CASSLVSVADTQYF	TGTGCCAGCAGCTTAGTTAGCGTCGCAGATACGCAGTATTTT
TRBV11-2	-	-	TRBJ1-4	CASSQATNEKLFF	TGTGCCAGCAGTCAGGCAACTAATGAAAAACTGTTTTTT
TRBV3-1/TRBV3-2	TRBD1	-	TRBJ2-7	CASSRAGTGENYEQYF	TGTGCCAGCAGCCGCGCCGGGACAGGGGAAAACTACGAGCAGTACTTC
TRBV6-5	TRBD2	-	TRBJ2-1	CASSSHRLAGGYEQFF	TGTGCCAGCAGTTCCCACAGACTAGCGGGAGGCTATGAGCAGTTCTTC
TRBV4-1	-	-	TRBJ2-1	CASSRSFGEQFF	TGCGCCAGCAGCCGAAGCTTTGGTGAGCAGTTCTTC
TRBV18	TRBD1	-	TRBJ2-7	CASSLTGGFNEQYF	TGTGCCAGCTCACTTACAGGGGGCTTCAACGAGCAGTACTTC
TRBV2	-	few	TRBJ2-1	CASSETGFGEQFF	TGTGCCAGCAGCGAAACAGGGTTCGGTGAGCAGTTCTTC
TRBV18	TRBD1	many	TRBJ1-5	CASSWDSGQPQHF	TGTGCCAGCTCATGGGACAGCGGGCAGCCCCAGCATTTT
TRBV7-9	-	-	TRBJ2-3	CASSARDLTDTQYF	TGTGCCAGCAGCGCCAGGGATCTCACAGATACGCAGTATTTT
TRBV24-1	-	-	TRBJ2-1	CATSDFTGTEQFF	TGTGCCACCAGTGATTTCACTGGTACTGAGCAGTTCTTC
TRBV19	-	-	TRBJ1-5	CASREQGRANQPQHF	TGTGCCAGTCGAGAACAGGGTCGGGCCAATCAGCCCCAGCATTTT
TRBV18	-	-	TRBJ1-5	CASSPREGWDQPQHF	TGTGCCAGCTCACCACGCGAGGGTTGGGATCAGCCCCAGCATTTT
TRBV7-9	-	-	TRBJ1-5	CASSLVGGEPQHF	TGTGCCAGCAGCTTAGTTGGAGGAGAGCCCCAGCATTTT
TRBV10-3	TRBD2	-	TRBJ2-2	CAIGTTNTGELFF	TGTGCCATTGGGACTACAAACACCGGGGAGCTGTTTTTT
TRBV5-1	TRBD2	-	TRBJ2-1	CASSLLSSGRVRVYNEQFF	TGCGCCAGCAGCTTGTTGTCTAGCGGGAGGGTGCGGGTCTACAATGAGCAGTTCTTC
TRBV6-6	TRBD2	-	TRBJ2-1	CASSTGTSGRKQFF	TGTGCCAGCAGTACCGGGACTAGCGGGAGGAAGCAGTTCTTC
TRBV7-8	TRBD2	once	TRBJ2-3	CASSLIAGGGTDTQYF	TGTGCCAGCAGCTTGATAGCGGGAGGTGGCACAGATACGCAGTATTTT
TRBV6-5	TRBD2	-	TRBJ2-3	CASSRLAGVSDTQYF	TGTGCCAGCAGCCGACTAGCGGGAGTCTCAGATACGCAGTATTTT
TRBV5-6	TRBD2	-	TRBJ2-3	CASSSLGAGRVVNTQYF	TGTGCCAGCAGCTCACTAGGGGCGGGGAGGGTGGTGAATACGCAGTATTTT
TRBV12-3/TRBV12-4	-	-	TRBJ1-2	CASTPGANYGYTF	TGTGCCAGCACCCCCGGAGCTAACTATGGCTACACCTTC
TRBV5-4	-	-	TRBJ1-1	CASSLASNVEAFF	TGTGCCAGCAGCTTGGCGAGTAACGTTGAAGCTTTCTTT
TRBV4-1	TRBD2	-	TRBJ2-1	CASSQEGPAGVSEQFF	TGCGCCAGCAGCCAAGAGGGGCCAGCGGGGGTATCTGAGCAGTTCTTC
TRBV5-1	TRBD2	-	TRBJ2-5	CASSLVVASGQETQYF	TGCGCCAGCAGCTTGGTAGTGGCTAGCGGGCAAGAGACCCAGTACTTC
TRBV27	-	-	TRBJ2-5	CASTPFWPQETQYF	TGTGCCAGCACCCCGTTTTGGCCCCAAGAGACCCAGTACTTC
TRBV5-1	-	-	TRBJ2-7	CASSPRGWGDSYEQYF	TGCGCCAGCAGCCCCCGGGGGTGGGGGGACTCCTACGAGCAGTACTTC
TRBV30	TRBD2	-	TRBJ2-7	CAWSFLGGGPRGEQYF	TGTGCCTGGAGTTTCCTCGGGGGGGGACCGCGTGGAGAGCAGTACTTC